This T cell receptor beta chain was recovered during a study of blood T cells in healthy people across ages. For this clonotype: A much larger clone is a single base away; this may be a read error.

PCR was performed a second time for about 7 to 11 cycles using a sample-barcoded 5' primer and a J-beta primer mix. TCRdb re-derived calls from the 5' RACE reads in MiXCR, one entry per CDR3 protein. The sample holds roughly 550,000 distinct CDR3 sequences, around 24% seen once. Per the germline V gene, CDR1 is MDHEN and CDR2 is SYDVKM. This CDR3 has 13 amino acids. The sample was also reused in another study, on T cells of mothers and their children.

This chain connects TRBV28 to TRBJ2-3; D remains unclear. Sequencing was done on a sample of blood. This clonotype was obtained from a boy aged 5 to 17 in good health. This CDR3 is CANSLPYLDTQYF. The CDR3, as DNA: TGTGCCAACAGTTTGCCCTATTTGGATACGCAGTATTTT.